These 31 T cell receptor beta chains were all obtained from the same sample, sequenced in a study of shared clonotypes between healthy human individuals. This table comes from immunoSEQ multiplex PCR, and its TCRdb copy is limited to in-frame clones, with some not included. The table shows around 690,000 clones, with about 90% occurring only once. The sequenced material came from memory CD8+ T cells from PBMCs. The subset denotes: CD45RO+ cells pooled with CCR7-negative TemRA cells. All receptors derive from a man aged 18 to 35 in good health. Some clones in this sample may be carry-over from other donors' samples.

This chain joins TRBV4-3 and TRBJ2-2; 9 bases map to TRBD2. V shed 1 base and J 3 bases; nucleotides not matched to a gene: 21. The CDR3 has 22 amino acids. The germline CDR1 and CDR2 sequences are LGHNA and YSLEER. This CDR3 is CASSQAAGTYGTSQGDTGELFF. CDR3 coding DNA: TGCGCCAGCAGCCAAGCGGCCGGCACCTACGGGACTAGCCAAGGGGACACCGGGGAGCTGTTTTTT.

The chain is built from TRBV7-9 and TRBJ2-2, with D unclear. The CDR3 is made up of 13 amino acids. Per germline, CDR1 SEHNR and CDR2 FQNEAQ (reference sequence). The germline V and J ends were trimmed by 2 bases and 9 bases, with 10 bases remaining between them. This CDR3 reads CASSLSPGRELFF. DNA for the CDR3: TGTGCCAGCAGCTTAAGTCCGGGCAGGGAGCTGTTTTTT.

Comments on this clone: An end of the junction does not agree with germline; a read error may underlie this. The rearrangement links TRBV27 to TRBJ2-7; perhaps D is TRBD1 or TRBD2 (5 bases each). Germline loops: CDR1 MNHEY, CDR2 SMNVEV (reference sequence). CDR3 length equals 12 residues. CDR3 coding DNA: TGTGCCAGCAGTACCCCCGGGGCCAGCATCTTCTTC. Protein sequence: CASSTPGASIFF.

The chain joins TRBV6-5 to TRBJ2-7; D ambiguous. Germline V lookup: CDR1 MNHEY, CDR2 SVGAGI. Trimming pared 0 bases from V and 3 bases from J, leaving 6 bases between. This CDR3 spans 13 amino acids. CDR3 coding DNA: TGTGCCAGCAGTTACTCTGCGGTCTACGAGCAGTACTTC. Translated: CASSYSAVYEQYF.

V usage is TRBV28 and J usage is TRBJ2-7; 11 bases match TRBD1. CDR3 length equals 14 residues. Germline CDR1 reads MDHEN; CDR2 reads SYDVKM. The junction had 6 bases not matched to a gene; V was cut back by 7 bases and J by 4 bases. CDR3 residues: CASTWTGGGYEQYF. The CDR3 bases are TGTGCCAGCACCTGGACAGGGGGCGGATACGAGCAGTACTTC.

This clone was picked up a small number of times. V is TRBV13 and J is TRBJ2-1, with unresolved D. The length of the CDR3 is 12 residues. V gave up 6 bases and J gave up 15 bases, with 18 bases separating them. The germline V gene has CDR1 PRHDT and CDR2 FYEKMQ (reference sequence). The CDR3 is CASRSLLERLFF. CDR3 nucleotide sequence: TGTGCCAGCAGGTCCCTCCTAGAGAGGTTGTTCTTC.

The gene calls are TRBV6-5 and TRBJ2-1; the D gene is possibly TRBD2 (7 bases). Trimming took off 0 bases at V and 7 bases at J, with 16 bases between the two ends. Germline values: CDR1 MNHEY, CDR2 SVGAGI. The CDR3 sequence is 16 residues long. CDR3 coding DNA: TGTGCCAGCAGTTACTCTCGCGGGAGACAGGAGAATGAGCAGTTCTTC. This encodes CASSYSRGRQENEQFF.

V is TRBV11-2 and J is TRBJ1-3, with a possible D match to TRBD1 (5 bases). The V end lost 3 bases, the J end lost 4 bases, and 19 bases lay between the germline ends. The CDR3 spans 17 residues. Germline assignment: CDR1 SGHAT and CDR2 FQNNGV. CDR3 nucleotides: TGTGCCAGCAGCTTTTCCCCTCCGGGGGTGCCGGGAAACACCATATATTTT. It yields the protein CASSFSPPGVPGNTIYF.

On this clone: The sample carries other DNA sequences with the same CDR3. This chain joins TRBV29-1 and TRBJ1-5; tentative D call: TRBD1 (5 bases). Germline V CDR1 and CDR2: SQVTM, ANQGSEA. The CDR3 length is 15 residues. V lost 4 bases and J 2 bases, leaving 15 bases between the germline ends. The CDR3 here is CSVAPTGGGNQPQHF. CDR3 sequence (DNA): TGCAGCGTTGCCCCGACTGGGGGGGGCAATCAGCCCCAGCATTTT.

This clone has a single count. The chain recombines TRBV5-6 with TRBJ1-2; D gene unclear. Germline loops: CDR1 SGHDT, CDR2 YYEEEE. V was trimmed by 0 bases and J by 8 bases, leaving 11 bases between them. The CDR3 is 13 amino acids. The CDR3 DNA is TGTGCCAGCAGCTTGGCCCTAGGAGGCGGCTACACCTTC. Amino acid sequence: CASSLALGGGYTF.

The chain carries TRBV25-1 and TRBJ2-5, with TRBD1 matching 10 bases. Trimming at V came to 5 bases and at J to 5 bases, leaving 5 bases not matched to a gene. The CDR3 contains 14 residues. Germline V CDR1 and CDR2: MGHDK, SYGVNS. CDR3 amino acids: CASSRDRGNETQYF. The CDR3 DNA reads as TGTGCCAGCAGTCGGGACAGGGGTAACGAGACCCAGTACTTC.

This chain uses TRBV7-6 with TRBJ2-7, with 7 bases lining up with TRBD2. Looked up from germline, CDR1 is SGHVS and CDR2 is FNYEAQ. CDR3 length: 11 amino acids. V gave up 6 bases and J gave up 6 bases; unmatched junction bases: 2. CDR3 in DNA: TGTGCCAGCAGTTGGGGGGGCGAGCAGTACTTC. Protein sequence: CASSWGGEQYF. Using reference TRBV7-6 and TRBJ2-7 for the parts outside the CDR3, the full variable domain is GAGVSQSPRYKVTKRGQDVALRCDPISGHVSLYWYRQALGQGPEFLTYFNYEAQQDKSGLPNDRFSAERPEGSISTLTIQRTEQRDSAMYRCASSWGGEQYFGPGTRLTVT.

The chain has TRBV6-5 and TRBJ2-7; 15 nucleotides line up with TRBD2. This CDR3 is built from 16 residues. CDR1 and CDR2 (germline): MNHEY, SVGAGI. The V and J ends lost 2 bases and 4 bases, in that order; junction bases with no gene match: 3. This chain's CDR3 is CASSYPGTSGRYEQYF. CDR3 in DNA: TGTGCCAGCAGTTACCCTGGGACTAGCGGGAGGTACGAGCAGTACTTC.

This clone appeared once. The rearrangement links TRBV27 to TRBJ1-1, with D unresolved. CDR3 length equals 17 residues. In germline, CDR1 is MNHEY, CDR2 SMNVEV (reference sequence). V was pared by 3 bases and J by 0 bases, with 17 bases between. The CDR3 DNA reads TGTGCCAGCAGTTTTCAGCCTGTCGTAGGGCTGAACACTGAAGCTTTCTTT. Residues: CASSFQPVVGLNTEAFF.

The V call is TRBV28, the J call TRBJ1-5; D remains unclear. Germline CDR1 MDHEN, CDR2 SYDVKM. This CDR3 contains 18 residues. V was cut by 3 bases and J by 1 base, with 19 bases left in between. This chain's CDR3 is CASSFNTLILLSNQPQHF. Written as DNA, the CDR3 is TGTGCCAGCAGTTTTAACACATTAATCTTGCTGAGCAATCAGCCCCAGCATTTT.

The rearrangement links TRBV27 to TRBJ1-1; D ambiguous. The germline V gene has CDR1 MNHEY and CDR2 SMNVEV (reference sequence). CDR3 size: 16 residues. With 0 bases removed from V and 0 bases from J, the gap between germline ends came to 11 bases. CDR3 loop: CASSLSYGRMNTEAFF. CDR3 DNA sequence: TGTGCCAGCAGTTTATCTTATGGTAGGATGAACACTGAAGCTTTCTTT.

This chain connects TRBV4-3 to TRBJ2-1; TRBD2 aligns across 9 bases. The CDR3 has 17 residues. V dropped 1 base and J dropped 3; count of bases not matched to a gene: 7. Germline V gene data show CDR1 as LGHNA and CDR2 as YSLEER. This CDR3 is CASSQGLAGLYYNEQFF. As DNA, the CDR3 is TGCGCCAGCAGCCAAGGGCTAGCGGGACTCTACTACAATGAGCAGTTCTTC.

This clone was seen a single time. This chain links TRBV27 with TRBJ2-1, with D perhaps TRBD1 (7 bases). V lost 3 bases and J lost 8, with 20 bases in between. Germline V lookup: CDR1 MNHEY, CDR2 SMNVEV (reference sequence). The CDR3 is made up of 16 amino acids. Here the CDR3 reads CASSFWVGGGRDEQFF. The CDR3 DNA sequence: TGTGCCAGCAGTTTTTGGGTCGGAGGGGGCCGGGATGAGCAGTTCTTC.

The chain joins TRBV27 to TRBJ2-3, with 9 bases matching TRBD2. Losses at the gene ends were 10 bases for V and 0 bases for J; bases not matched to a gene: 11. The CDR3 runs 16 residues. Germline V gene data show CDR1 as MNHEY and CDR2 as SMNVEV (reference sequence). The CDR3 coding sequence is TGTGCCACCTCACTAGCGGGCACACCTAGCACAGATACGCAGTATTTT. Residues: CATSLAGTPSTDTQYF.

The gene calls are TRBV4-3 and TRBJ2-2, with a weak D call TRBD2 (6 bases). The germline V gene has CDR1 LGHNA and CDR2 YSLEER. The CDR3 covers 18 residues. V shed 3 bases and J shed 6 bases, with 23 bases lying between them. The CDR3 coding sequence is TGCGCCAGCAGCCAGGCCTTGGGACTTAGAATCTGGTCCGGGGAGCTGTTTTTT. Protein sequence: CASSQALGLRIWSGELFF.

This clone has at least ten counts. The chain carries TRBV7-2 and TRBJ2-1; TRBD1 or TRBD2 may be the D gene (5 bases each). Germline CDR1 SGHTA, CDR2 FQGNSA. The CDR3 totals 14 residues. V lost 5 bases and J 0 bases, leaving 8 bases between the germline ends. The CDR3 spells CASSRGGSYNEQFF. CDR3 in DNA: TGTGCCAGCAGCCGTGGGGGCTCCTACAATGAGCAGTTCTTC.

In the case of this clone: The sample has other DNA sequences that encode this CDR3 too. The chain combines TRBV27 with TRBJ2-7; TRBD1 might be the D (6 bases). Germline loops: CDR1 MNHEY, CDR2 SMNVEV (reference sequence). Trimming stripped 2 bases from V and 2 bases from J, with 7 bases between. The length of the CDR3 is 13 residues. The chain's CDR3 is CASSLRTAYEQYF. The CDR3 nucleotides read TGTGCCAGCAGTTTAAGGACAGCCTACGAGCAGTACTTC.

The V and J genes are TRBV27 and TRBJ2-5; TRBD1 matches at 9 bases. V shed 7 bases and J 1 base; nucleotides not matched to a gene: 7. Germline CDR1 and CDR2: MNHEY and SMNVEV (reference sequence). CDR3 length equals 15 residues. The CDR3 region is CASKYRDRVQETQYF. CDR3 in DNA: TGTGCCAGCAAGTACAGGGACAGGGTCCAAGAGACCCAGTACTTC.

The chain combines TRBV19 with TRBJ2-7; tentative D call: TRBD1 (5 bases). The CDR3 consists of 13 residues. V was pared by 3 bases and J by 3 bases, with 9 bases between. Germline CDR1 is LNHDA and CDR2 is SQIVND (reference sequence). CDR3 sequence: CASSMGQVYEQYF. CDR3 bases: TGTGCCAGTAGTATGGGGCAGGTCTACGAGCAGTACTTC.

This chain connects TRBV9 to TRBJ2-4; 9 positions agree with TRBD2. Trimming at V came to 3 bases and at J to 8 bases, leaving 6 bases not matched to a gene. Germline V gene sequence: CDR1 SGDLS, CDR2 YYNGEE. This CDR3 spans 14 amino acids. The CDR3 bases are TGTGCCAGCAGCGGTAGCGGGAGAGGGGACATTCAGTACTTC. Translated: CASSGSGRGDIQYF.

V and J are TRBV7-6 and TRBJ2-7; the D gene could be TRBD1 or TRBD2 (5 bases each). The CDR3 spans 12 residues. Germline CDR1 reads SGHVS; CDR2 reads FNYEAQ. Trimming cost V 5 bases and J 6 bases, with 11 bases left between them. The CDR3 spells CASSTGAGEQYF. In DNA form, the CDR3 reads TGTGCCAGCAGCACAGGCGCGGGCGAGCAGTACTTC.

This rearrangement joins TRBV19 to TRBJ1-2, with 8 bases fitting TRBD1. Germline V gives CDR1 LNHDA, CDR2 SQIVND (reference sequence). This CDR3 spans 19 amino acids. V shed 7 bases and J 3 bases; nucleotides not matched to a gene: 22. CDR3 DNA sequence: TGTGCCAGTACTTCTGAAGAGGGTGGACAGGGATATATGGACTATGGCTACACCTTC. Protein product: CASTSEEGGQGYMDYGYTF.

This clone was observed a handful of times. The chain links TRBV5-1 to TRBJ2-7; tentative D call: TRBD2 (5 bases). Germline loops: CDR1 SGHRS, CDR2 YFSETQ. CDR3 size: 17 residues. The V gene lost 1 base and the J gene lost 3 bases, with 20 bases spanning the gap. The CDR3 loop reads CASSLLSRDGGFYEQYF. CDR3 nucleotides: TGCGCCAGCAGCTTGTTGTCTAGGGATGGCGGGTTCTACGAGCAGTACTTC.

The chain employs TRBV6-4 and TRBJ2-1; 11 nucleotides match TRBD2. The CDR3 consists of 15 residues. CDR1 MRHNA and CDR2 SNTAGT come from the germline V gene. The J segment lost 0 bases and the V segment lost 5 bases, leaving 0 bases of the junction unmatched. Written as DNA, the CDR3 is TGTGCCAGCAGTACTAGCGGGAGCTCCTACAATGAGCAGTTCTTC. Translating it yields CASSTSGSSYNEQFF.

The rearrangement joins TRBV27 to TRBJ2-7; 9 nucleotides agree with TRBD2. The CDR3 spans 14 residues. V shed 3 bases, J shed 5 bases, and the junction held 5 bases outside the gene matches. CDR1 is MNHEY, CDR2 SMNVEV, per germline (reference sequence). The CDR3 sequence: CASSLISGSDEQYF. In DNA, the CDR3 is TGTGCCAGCAGTTTGATTAGCGGGAGCGACGAGCAGTACTTC.

J is TRBJ2-2 and V is TRBV2; tentatively, D is TRBD1 (6 bases). V was pared by 5 bases and J by 6 bases, with 13 bases between. CDR1 is SNHLY, CDR2 FYNNEI, per germline. The CDR3 runs to 14 residues. In DNA form, the CDR3 reads TGTGCCAGCAGTTATACAGGGTCGGCCGGGGAGCTGTTTTTT. This codes for CASSYTGSAGELFF.